The T cell receptor beta chain under discussion was sequenced for a study of type 1 regulatory T cells. Overall study findings and caveats: Type 1 regulatory T cells had a more restricted TCR repertoire than non-type 1 regulatory T cells.

To note about this clonotype: Its antigen is currently unknown.

Germline loops: CDR1 SGHTA, CDR2 FQGNSA. The CDR3 is made up of 13 amino acids. The V gene end was trimmed by 5 bases and the J gene end by 5 bases; junction bases not matched to a gene: 5. TCRdb used MiXCR to reprocess the reads, holding one entry per CDR3 protein. The sample holds about 71,000 distinct CDR3 sequences; about 20% are singletons and the top ten take more than 6.5%. This sequence joins TRBV7-2 and TRBJ2-7; TRBD2 matches 8 bases. Sequencing was done on a sample of cultured type 1 regulatory T (Tr1) cells, either the whole culture or a sorted fraction (not recorded which). This TCR was recovered from a human donor in good health. This CDR3 is CASSAQRGNEQYF. The CDR3 DNA reads TGTGCCAGCAGCGCCCAGCGGGGGAACGAGCAGTACTTC.